This TCR beta chain was identified in a study of control samples from healthy donors and cancer patients. Clones were sequenced by immunoSEQ multiplex PCR, and TCRdb holds only the in-frame ones, with some missing. The sample includes 150,000 to 200,000 clones, around 91% of them seen just once. The germline V gene encodes CDR1 MDHEN and CDR2 SYDVKM. V gave up 4 bases and J gave up 2 bases; unmatched junction bases: 5. The CDR3 runs to 17 residues. Specimen: blood. The V and J genes are TRBV28 and TRBJ2-2; 12 nucleotides agree with TRBD2. The sequence came from a woman aged 30 to 39 in good health. This CDR3 reads CASSSTSGSRNTGELFF. CDR3 sequence (DNA): TGTGCCAGCAGTTCGACTAGCGGGAGTAGAAACACCGGGGAGCTGTTTTTT.